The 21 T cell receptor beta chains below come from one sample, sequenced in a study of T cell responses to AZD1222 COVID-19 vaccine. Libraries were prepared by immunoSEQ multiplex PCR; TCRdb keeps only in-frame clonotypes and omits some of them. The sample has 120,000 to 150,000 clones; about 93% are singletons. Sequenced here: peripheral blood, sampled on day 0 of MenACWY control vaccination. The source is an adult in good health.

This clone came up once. In nucleotides, the CDR3 is TGTGCCACTCGGGACCCGAGGTCCACCGGGGAGCTGTTTTTT. It codes for CATRDPRSTGELFF. The chain carries TRBV24-1 and TRBJ2-2; either TRBD1 or TRBD2 may fit D (5 bases each). CDR3 length: 14 residues. Germline CDR1 reads KGHDR; CDR2 reads SFDVKD. Trimming stripped 10 bases from V and 4 bases from J, with 15 bases between.

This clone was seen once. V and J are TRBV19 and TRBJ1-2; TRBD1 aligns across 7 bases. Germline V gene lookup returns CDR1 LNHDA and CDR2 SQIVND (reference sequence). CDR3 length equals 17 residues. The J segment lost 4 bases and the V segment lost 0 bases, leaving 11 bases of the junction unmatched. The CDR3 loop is CASSIDPGQPASYGYTF. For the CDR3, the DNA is TGTGCCAGTAGTATAGATCCGGGACAGCCCGCCAGCTATGGCTACACCTTC. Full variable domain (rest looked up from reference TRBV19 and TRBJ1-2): DGGITQSPKYLFRKEGQNVTLSCEQNLNHDAMYWYRQDPGQGLRLIYYSQIVNDFQKGDIAEGYSVSREKKESFPLTVTSAQKNPTAFYLCASSIDPGQPASYGYTFGSGTRLTVV.

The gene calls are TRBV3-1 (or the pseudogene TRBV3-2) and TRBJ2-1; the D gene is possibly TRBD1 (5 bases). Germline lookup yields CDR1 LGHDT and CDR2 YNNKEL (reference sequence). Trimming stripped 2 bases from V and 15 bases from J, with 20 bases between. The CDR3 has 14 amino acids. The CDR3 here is CASSQLTDRAPSFF. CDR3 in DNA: TGTGCCAGCAGCCAATTGACAGACCGGGCCCCTTCGTTCTTC.

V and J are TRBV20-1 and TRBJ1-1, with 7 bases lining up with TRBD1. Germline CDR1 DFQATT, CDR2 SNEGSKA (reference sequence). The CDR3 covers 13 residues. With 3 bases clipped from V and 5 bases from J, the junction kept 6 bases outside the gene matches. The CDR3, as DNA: TGCAGTGCTAGTGAGGGGGCGAAGACTGAAGCTTTCTTT. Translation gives CSASEGAKTEAFF.

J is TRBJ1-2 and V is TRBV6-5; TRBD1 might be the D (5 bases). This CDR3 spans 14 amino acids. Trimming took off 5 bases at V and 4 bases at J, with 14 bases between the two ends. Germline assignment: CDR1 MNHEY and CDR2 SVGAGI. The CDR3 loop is CASSRTKGAYGYTF. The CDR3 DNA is TGTGCCAGCAGTCGAACTAAAGGGGCCTATGGCTACACCTTC.

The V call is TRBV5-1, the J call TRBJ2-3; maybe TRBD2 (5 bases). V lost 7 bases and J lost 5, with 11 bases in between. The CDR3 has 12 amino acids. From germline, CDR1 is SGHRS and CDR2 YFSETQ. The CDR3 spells CASGPGGDTQYF. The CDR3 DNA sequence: TGCGCCAGCGGTCCAGGAGGAGATACGCAGTATTTT.

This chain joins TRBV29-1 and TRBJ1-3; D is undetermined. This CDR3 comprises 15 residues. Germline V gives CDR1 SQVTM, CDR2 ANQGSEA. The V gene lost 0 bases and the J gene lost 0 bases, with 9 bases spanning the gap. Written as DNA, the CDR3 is TGCAGCGTTGAAGATGGGCGGTCCTCTGGAAACACCATATATTTT. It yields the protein CSVEDGRSSGNTIYF.

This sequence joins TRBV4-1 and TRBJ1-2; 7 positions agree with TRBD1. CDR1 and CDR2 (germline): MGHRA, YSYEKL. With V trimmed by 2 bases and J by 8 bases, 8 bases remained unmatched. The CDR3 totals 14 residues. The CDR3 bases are TGCGCCAGCAGCCAACAAACAGGGGTGGGGGGCTACACCTTC. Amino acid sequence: CASSQQTGVGGYTF.

The CDR3 DNA follows: TGCAGTGCTAGTATGGGGAGAACTGAAGCTTTCTTT. This translates into CSASMGRTEAFF. J is TRBJ1-1 and V is TRBV20-1; D is unclear. CDR1 and CDR2 from the germline V gene are DFQATT and SNEGSKA (reference sequence). Trimming took 3 bases from V and 5 from J, leaving 10 bases between them. The CDR3 is made up of 12 amino acids.

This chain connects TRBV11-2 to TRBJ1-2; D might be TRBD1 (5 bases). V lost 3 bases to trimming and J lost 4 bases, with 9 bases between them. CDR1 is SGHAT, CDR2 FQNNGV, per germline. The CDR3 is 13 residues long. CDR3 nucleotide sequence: TGTGCCAGCAGCTTTCAGGGCTTCTATGGCTACACCTTC. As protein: CASSFQGFYGYTF.

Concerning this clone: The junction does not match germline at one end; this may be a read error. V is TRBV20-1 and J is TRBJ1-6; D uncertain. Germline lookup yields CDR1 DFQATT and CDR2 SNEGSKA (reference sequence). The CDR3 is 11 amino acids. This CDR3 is CSARPTAKQTF. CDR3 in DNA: TGCAGTGCGCGACCTACAGCAAAACAGACCTTT.

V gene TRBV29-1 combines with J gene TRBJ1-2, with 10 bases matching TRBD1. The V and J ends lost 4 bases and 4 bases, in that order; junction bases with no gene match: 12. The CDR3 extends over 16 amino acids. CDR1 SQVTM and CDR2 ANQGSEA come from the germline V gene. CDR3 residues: CSVGAPGTGAGYGYTF. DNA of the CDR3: TGCAGCGTTGGAGCCCCCGGGACAGGGGCAGGCTATGGCTACACCTTC.

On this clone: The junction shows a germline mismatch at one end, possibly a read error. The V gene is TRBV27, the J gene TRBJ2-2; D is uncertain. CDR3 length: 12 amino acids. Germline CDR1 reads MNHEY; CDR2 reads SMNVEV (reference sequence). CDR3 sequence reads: CASSSKTGELFF. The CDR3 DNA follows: TGTGCCAGCAGTTCGAAGACCGGGGAGCTGTTTTTT.

CDR3 protein: CASSQGGTNQPQHF. The CDR3 DNA reads TGTGCCAGCAGCCAAGGTGGGACTAATCAGCCCCAGCATTTT. This sequence joins TRBV3-1 (or the pseudogene TRBV3-2) and TRBJ1-5, with a possible D match to TRBD1 (5 bases). V was clipped by 1 base and J by 4 bases, with 8 bases between them. This CDR3 spans 14 amino acids. Germline V gives CDR1 LGHDT, CDR2 YNNKEL (reference sequence).

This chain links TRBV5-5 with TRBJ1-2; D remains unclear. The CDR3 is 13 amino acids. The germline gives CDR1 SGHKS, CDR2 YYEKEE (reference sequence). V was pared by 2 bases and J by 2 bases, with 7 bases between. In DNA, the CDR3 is TGTGCCAGCAGCTTTTCAGAGAACTATGGCTACACCTTC. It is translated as CASSFSENYGYTF.

For the CDR3, the DNA is TGTGCCAGCACATGGGACATCCTGGGGCCCCAGCATTTT. It translates to CASTWDILGPQHF. V and J are TRBV16 and TRBJ1-5, with a weak D call TRBD1 (6 bases). Per the germline V gene, CDR1 is KGHSY and CDR2 is FQNENV. This CDR3 spans 13 amino acids. Trimming shortened V by 7 bases and J by 9 bases, and 16 bases separated the two germline ends.

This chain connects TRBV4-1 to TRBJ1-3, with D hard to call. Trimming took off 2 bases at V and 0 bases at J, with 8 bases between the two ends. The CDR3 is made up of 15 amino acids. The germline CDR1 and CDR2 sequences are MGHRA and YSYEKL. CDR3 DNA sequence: TGCGCCAGCAGCCAAATTGACCGCTCTGGAAACACCATATATTTT. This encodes CASSQIDRSGNTIYF.

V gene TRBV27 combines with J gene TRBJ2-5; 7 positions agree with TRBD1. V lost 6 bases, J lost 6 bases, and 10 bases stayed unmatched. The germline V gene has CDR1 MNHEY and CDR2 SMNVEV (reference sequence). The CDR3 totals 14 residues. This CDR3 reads CASRAGQASKTQYF. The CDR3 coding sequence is TGTGCCAGCAGGGCAGGACAGGCTTCGAAGACCCAGTACTTC.

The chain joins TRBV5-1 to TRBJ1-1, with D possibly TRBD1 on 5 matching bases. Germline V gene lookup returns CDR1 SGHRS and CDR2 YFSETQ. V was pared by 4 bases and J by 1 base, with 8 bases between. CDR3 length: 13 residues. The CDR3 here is CASSRGWNTEAFF. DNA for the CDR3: TGCGCCAGCAGCAGGGGCTGGAACACTGAAGCTTTCTTT.

This CDR3 is CASSTGTGVAGYTF. The CDR3, as DNA: TGTGCCAGCAGTACCGGGACAGGGGTGGCTGGCTACACCTTC. The gene calls are TRBV6-5 and TRBJ1-2, with 10 positions matching TRBD1. Germline CDR1 MNHEY, CDR2 SVGAGI. V lost 5 bases to trimming and J lost 7 bases; unmatched junction nucleotides: 7. The CDR3 runs 14 residues.

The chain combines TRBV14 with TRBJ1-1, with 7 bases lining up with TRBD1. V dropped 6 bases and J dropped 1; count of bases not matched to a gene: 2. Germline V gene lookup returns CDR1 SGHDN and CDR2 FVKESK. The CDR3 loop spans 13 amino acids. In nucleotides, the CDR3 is TGTGCCAGCAGGCGACAGGGGAACACTGAAGCTTTCTTT. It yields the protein CASRRQGNTEAFF.